This section outlines one T cell receptor beta chain sequence together with its context. The clone's antigen remains unknown. The record has no base qualities; no much larger clone is one base away. The collaborating institutions used their own protocols to collect whole blood in K2EDTA tubes. For TCRbeta analysis, collaborators shipped samples in one of three forms: frozen whole blood, isolated PBMCs, or DNA extracted from either of those sample types. The germline V gene gives CDR1 as KGHDR and CDR2 as SFDVKD. V is cut by 3 bases and J by 1 base, and the space between the germline ends is 7 bases. From its cysteine to its phenylalanine, the CDR3 spans 14 amino acids. The DNA shown is the 42-base CDR3, in frame from base 1. This entry belongs to a study of blood T cell repertoires in COVID-19 (dated by TCRdb to 2018 to 2021). In the study overall: The collaborator samples originated in the United States, Italy and Spain and spanned the acute and convalescent phases of COVID-19. The repertoires were released in a freely available public database intended as a resource for research on the immune response to SARS-CoV-2. Where available, HLA class I and class II types were taken from metadata supplied by the sample provider and were not determined by assay-based typing. Samples came from the ongoing ImmuneRACE study (first 160 participants) plus 1,254 subjects from 6 global collaborators. Subjects who had been exposed to COVID-19, were actively infected with it, or had recovered from it provided the deeply sampled blood TCRbeta repertoires that made up the dataset. The material from the prospective study consisted of cDNA or gDNA derived from T cells, B-cell-depleted T cells, or PBMCs. Nearly every sample came with metadata listing a de-identified subject ID, COVID-19 status, age in years and sex. The research as a whole found: Clinical and demographic metadata were provided uncurated, with the amount varying by source and participant.

TCRbeta CDR3 regions were amplified from genomic DNA using the immunoSEQ Assay, a bias-controlled multiplex PCR. Regarding the original processing steps: The number of nucleated cells in each sample was estimated from the amplification of reference gene primers within the assay. To quantify the absolute abundance of each unique TCRbeta CDR3 rearrangement, sequence reads were collapsed and filtered. Productive Simpson clonality was computed per sample as the square root of Simpson's diversity index over productive rearrangements. TCRdb provides this immuneACCESS table in a form limited to in-frame rearrangements. Some clones are lacking; in checked studies, under half of them reflect an unresolved V gene, and why the rest are absent is not known. The DNA was the basis for D and trimming; V, J and clone size are from that table. For this sample there are about 120,000 clones; over 80% appear just once. The ten largest make up 25% to 30% of the sample.

The V and J segments used are TRBV24-1 and TRBJ2-3; a weak D assignment points to TRBD1 (5 bases agree). The sample comprised peripheral blood. This receptor was identified in a woman aged 70 to 79 with acute or convalescent COVID-19. The DNA sequence is given as TGTGCCACCAGTGATCCGACAGGCACAGATACGCAGTATTTT. It specifies CATSDPTGTDTQYF.